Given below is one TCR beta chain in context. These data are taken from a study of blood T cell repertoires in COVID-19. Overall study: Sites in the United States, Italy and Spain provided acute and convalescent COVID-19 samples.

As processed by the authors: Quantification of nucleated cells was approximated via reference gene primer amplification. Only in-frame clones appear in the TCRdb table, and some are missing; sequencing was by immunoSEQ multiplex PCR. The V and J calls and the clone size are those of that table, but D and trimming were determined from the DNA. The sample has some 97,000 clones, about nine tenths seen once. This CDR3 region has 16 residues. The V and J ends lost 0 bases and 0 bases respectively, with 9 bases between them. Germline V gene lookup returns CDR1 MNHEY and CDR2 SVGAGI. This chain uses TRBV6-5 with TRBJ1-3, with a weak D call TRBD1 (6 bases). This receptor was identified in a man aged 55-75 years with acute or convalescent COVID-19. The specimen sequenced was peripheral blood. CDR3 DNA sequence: TGTGCCAGCAGTTACTCGAGGACAGTCTCTGGAAACACCATATATTTT. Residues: CASSYSRTVSGNTIYF.